The 24 T cell receptor beta chains below were found in one sample sequenced in a study of vaccination and CD4 T cells after COVID-19. Their target antigens are unknown. Sequenced with the Oncomine TCR Beta short-read assay was DNA taken from cultured CD4+ T cells. TCRdb ran MiXCR on the PCR reads and lists one entry per CDR3 protein. The sample records about 18,000 distinct CDR3 sequences, around 60% being singletons. The treatment was: approximately 11-day PBMC culture with coronavirus spike peptide pools or control peptides (ViraFEST assay). The sequencing sample was made of CD4+ T cells from blood, cultured in vitro. The origin of the receptors is a human donor who had recovered from COVID-19.

The V gene is TRBV4-1, the J gene TRBJ1-5; D possibly corresponds to TRBD1 (6 bases). V dropped 1 base and J dropped 3 bases, with 10 bases sitting between them. There are 15 residues in the CDR3. Germline lookup yields CDR1 MGHRA and CDR2 YSYEKL. CDR3 DNA sequence: TGCGCCAGCAGCCAAGCAGGGGTAGACAATCAGCCCCAGCATTTT. It codes for CASSQAGVDNQPQHF.

DNA for the CDR3: TGTGCCAGCACTCGCGCAACTGAGATAGGCGAGCAGTACTTC. Its protein product is CASTRATEIGEQYF. This chain uses TRBV6-1 with TRBJ2-7; D is unclear. CDR3 length: 14 amino acids. Looked up from germline, CDR1 is MNHNS and CDR2 is SASEGT. Between the trimmed V and J ends, which lost 7 bases and 6 bases, there was a span of 19 bases.

The chain uses TRBV7-8 and TRBJ1-5, with 8 bases matching TRBD1. J was trimmed by 3 bases and V by 0 bases; bases with no gene match: 13. This CDR3 is built from 19 residues. Germline assignment: CDR1 SGHVS and CDR2 FQNEAQ. CDR3 DNA: TGTGCCAGCAGCTTAGCGTTATACGGGAGACAGGGGCTCAATCAGCCCCAGCATTTT. This codes for CASSLALYGRQGLNQPQHF.

CDR3 coding DNA: TGTGCCTGGAGTGTACTAATAGGGACTTACGAGTTCTTC. Amino acid sequence: CAWSVLIGTYEFF. V usage is TRBV30 and J usage is TRBJ2-1, with D possibly TRBD2 on 6 matching bases. The germline V and J ends were trimmed by 0 bases and 14 bases, with 17 bases remaining between them. Per germline, CDR1 GTSNPN and CDR2 SVGIG (reference sequence). This CDR3 has 13 amino acids.

This clonotype occurred a few times. The chain links TRBV7-9 to TRBJ1-2, with D maybe TRBD1 (5 bases). The CDR3 is made up of 15 amino acids. Deletions cut 1 base from V and 4 bases from J, with 13 bases between. The germline V gene encodes CDR1 SEHNR and CDR2 FQNEAQ (reference sequence). CDR3 nucleotides: TGTGCCAGCAGCTTAGTTGGGGACTCCCGCTATGGCTACACCTTC. This encodes CASSLVGDSRYGYTF.

Only a few counts were recorded for this clonotype. The chain uses TRBV15 and TRBJ2-5, with D hard to call. The germline V gene has CDR1 LNHNV and CDR2 YYDKDF (reference sequence). Trimming stripped 0 bases from V and 4 bases from J, with 6 bases between. This CDR3 contains 13 residues. The CDR3 here is CATSRDIGETQYF. The CDR3 DNA is TGTGCCACCAGCAGAGATATCGGAGAGACCCAGTACTTC.

V is TRBV6-2 or TRBV6-3 and J is TRBJ1-1; D possibly corresponds to TRBD1 (5 bases). The CDR3 spans 15 residues. Trimming shortened V by 3 bases and J by 1 base, and 12 bases separated the two germline ends. Germline V lookup: CDR1 MNHEY, CDR2 SVGEGT. CDR3 coding DNA: TGTGCCAGCAGTTATGCAGGGTCGGGGAACACTGAAGCTTTCTTT. Amino acids: CASSYAGSGNTEAFF.

V gene TRBV19 combines with J gene TRBJ2-2; D is undetermined. The germline V gene encodes CDR1 LNHDA and CDR2 SQIVND (reference sequence). V was shortened by 6 bases and J by 5 bases, with 13 bases between the two germline ends. The CDR3 spans 14 residues. The CDR3 reads CASSPLVATGELFF. As DNA, the CDR3 is TGTGCCAGTAGCCCCTTAGTCGCAACCGGGGAGCTGTTTTTT.

The rearrangement joins TRBV6-2 or TRBV6-3 to TRBJ1-2, with TRBD1 matching over 8 bases. J lost 8 bases, V lost 6 bases, and 17 bases had no gene match. This CDR3 region has 16 residues. Germline-derived CDR1 and CDR2 are MNHEY and SVGEGT. The CDR3 is CASSRPGGPSSKGYTF. The DNA for the CDR3 is TGTGCCAGCAGCCGCCCAGGGGGCCCTTCCTCTAAGGGCTACACCTTC.

This clonotype was observed a handful of times. The V and J genes are TRBV6-1 and TRBJ2-5, with 8 bases lining up with TRBD2. The CDR3 loop spans 17 amino acids. Germline V gives CDR1 MNHNS, CDR2 SASEGT. V gave up 2 bases and J gave up 5 bases; unmatched junction bases: 13. The CDR3 nucleotides read TGTGCCAGCAGTGAACTAGGACTAGCCGGAGTTGGGGAGACCCAGTACTTC. Amino acid sequence: CASSELGLAGVGETQYF.

The J gene is TRBJ1-5, the V gene TRBV12-3 or TRBV12-4; possibly TRBD1 for D (5 bases). CDR3 length: 14 residues. Deletions cut 2 bases from V and 4 bases from J, with 9 bases between. For the CDR3, the DNA is TGTGCCAGCAGTTTACAGGGAGGGAATCAGCCCCAGCATTTT. It specifies CASSLQGGNQPQHF.

This clonotype was counted only a few times. This chain uses TRBV2 with TRBJ1-5; TRBD1 aligns across 7 bases. V gave up 5 bases and J gave up 1 base; unmatched junction bases: 2. This CDR3 has 14 residues. Germline CDR1 is SNHLY and CDR2 is FYNNEI. CDR3 protein: CASSHRGSNQPQHF. The CDR3 DNA reads TGTGCCAGCAGTCACAGGGGAAGCAATCAGCCCCAGCATTTT.

This clonotype was observed a handful of times. The CDR3 DNA follows: TGTGCCAGCAGACCAGGAGTTACAGATACGCAGTATTTT. Its translation is CASRPGVTDTQYF. The gene calls are TRBV12-3 or TRBV12-4 and TRBJ2-3; D remains unclear. The CDR3 runs to 13 residues. Between the trimmed V and J ends, which lost 6 bases and 3 bases, there was a span of 10 bases.

The chain has TRBV6-1 and TRBJ1-2, with a possible D match to TRBD1 (6 bases). From germline, CDR1 is MNHNS and CDR2 SASEGT. This CDR3 has 15 residues. The V and J ends lost 5 bases and 7 bases respectively, with 20 bases between them. CDR3 bases: TGTGCCAGCAGTCAAAAAGGGACGGGACAATCTGGCTACACCTTC. Protein sequence: CASSQKGTGQSGYTF.

As regards this clonotype: Mismatch with germline at one junction end may stem from a read error. The chain carries TRBV7-7 and TRBJ2-5; D is unresolved. The CDR3 has 13 amino acids. Looked up from germline, CDR1 is SSHAT and CDR2 is FNYEAQ (reference sequence). CDR3: CASSLVGQETQYF. The DNA for the CDR3 is TGTGCTAGCAGCTTAGTAGGGCAAGAGACCCAGTACTTC.

This clonotype was counted a few times. The chain links TRBV20-1 to TRBJ1-1, with 8 bases matching TRBD1. This CDR3 is built from 14 residues. Germline V gene data show CDR1 as DFQATT and CDR2 as SNEGSKA (reference sequence). Trimming took 0 bases from V and 1 from J; bases not matched to a gene: 1. The DNA for the CDR3 is TGCAGTGCTAGAGACGGACAGGGGAACACTGAAGCTTTCTTT. This gives the protein CSARDGQGNTEAFF.

As concerns this clonotype: Compared with germline, one end of the junction differs, possibly owing to a read error. V is TRBV15 and J is TRBJ1-5; TRBD1 might be the D (6 bases). The CDR3 is made up of 17 amino acids. In germline, CDR1 is LNHNV, CDR2 YYDKDF (reference sequence). The CDR3 sequence is CATGRDYTGGENQPQHF. CDR3 in DNA: TGTGCCACCGGCAGAGATTATACCGGGGGCGAAAATCAGCCCCAGCATTTT.

The V call is TRBV6-1, the J call TRBJ1-1, with 8 bases identical to TRBD1. Germline CDR1 is MNHNS and CDR2 is SASEGT. The CDR3 totals 15 residues. Losses at the gene ends were 6 bases for V and 0 bases for J; bases not matched to a gene: 6. This CDR3 reads CASRTMGQVNTEAFF. The CDR3 nucleotides are TGTGCCAGCAGGACGATGGGACAGGTGAACACTGAAGCTTTCTTT.

This chain links TRBV19 with TRBJ2-2, with unresolved D. Trimming stripped 7 bases from V and 0 bases from J, with 3 bases between. This CDR3 is built from 12 residues. Germline loops: CDR1 LNHDA, CDR2 SQIVND (reference sequence). The CDR3 region is CASISNTGELFF. CDR3 nucleotides: TGTGCCAGTATTTCGAACACCGGGGAGCTGTTTTTT.

The V call is TRBV5-4, the J call TRBJ2-3, with TRBD2 as a possible D gene (5 bases). Germline V lookup: CDR1 SGHNT, CDR2 YYREEE (reference sequence). This CDR3 contains 12 residues. V was cut by 3 bases and J by 9 bases, with 11 bases left in between. The chain's CDR3 is CASSSATGTQYF. CDR3 sequence (DNA): TGTGCCAGCAGCTCCGCTACGGGAACGCAGTATTTT.

The V gene is TRBV24-1, the J gene TRBJ1-2; maybe TRBD1 (6 bases). Germline V gene lookup returns CDR1 KGHDR and CDR2 SFDVKD. The V gene lost 3 bases and the J gene lost 0 bases, with 10 bases spanning the gap. The CDR3 totals 15 residues. CDR3 DNA: TGTGCCACCAGTGATCCGACAGGAACTAACTATGGCTACACCTTC. Protein: CATSDPTGTNYGYTF.

V is TRBV20-1 and J is TRBJ2-2, with 7 bases fitting TRBD2. The CDR3 is made up of 14 amino acids. CDR1 is DFQATT, CDR2 SNEGSKA, per germline (reference sequence). The J segment lost 3 bases and the V segment lost 5 bases, leaving 6 bases of the junction unmatched. The CDR3, as DNA: TGCAGTGCTCGCCGGGACTACTACACCGGGGAGCTGTTTTTT. It codes for CSARRDYYTGELFF.

The chain carries TRBV5-1 and TRBJ2-2, with D possibly being TRBD1 (5 bases). CDR3 length: 16 residues. Germline V gene data show CDR1 as SGHRS and CDR2 as YFSETQ. Trimming took off 0 bases at V and 2 bases at J, with 11 bases between the two ends. Here the CDR3 DNA reads TGCGCCAGCAGCTTGGGGCAGGGTGTTAACACCGGGGAGCTGTTTTTT. Translating gives CASSLGQGVNTGELFF. The whole variable domain, filled in from reference TRBV5-1 and TRBJ2-2, reads KAGVTQTPRYLIKTRGQQVTLSCSPISGHRSVSWYQQTPGQGLQFLFEYFSETQRNKGNFPGRFSGRQFSNSRSEMNVSTLELGDSALYLCASSLGQGVNTGELFFGEGSRLTVL.

This sequence joins TRBV7-9 and TRBJ1-1; D not certain. CDR1 and CDR2 (germline): SEHNR, FQNEAQ (reference sequence). Trimming stripped 0 bases from V and 3 bases from J, with 8 bases between. The CDR3 sequence is 14 residues long. The CDR3 region is CASSLALHYTEAFF. As DNA, the CDR3 is TGTGCCAGCAGCTTAGCCCTCCACTACACTGAAGCTTTCTTT.